There are a few counts of the clone carrying this T cell receptor beta chain. What it binds is not known. This record comes from a study of T cells after yellow fever vaccination. About the study: Low-cell-number fractions were prepared with SMART-Seq v4 Ultra Low Input.

Study-wide results and caveats: On re-exposure, the response was weaker but peaked faster, at day 5 versus 15. FACS-sorted repertoires could contain abundant clonotypes contaminating from the bulk population.

The 5'RACE template-switching step produced TCR cDNA and added a universal primer site and UMIs. TCRdb re-called the 5' RACE reads with MiXCR, one entry per CDR3 protein. The repertoire has just under 600,000 distinct CDR3 sequences, approximately 12% of them found once; the top ten carry over 12%. The V gene lost 5 bases and the J gene lost 1 base, with 11 bases spanning the gap. This CDR3 spans 15 amino acids. Sequencing used PBMCs, obtained on the day of the yellow fever booster vaccination. The TCR originated in a man in his thirties or forties who received the YFV17D yellow fever vaccine. V usage is TRBV12-3 or TRBV12-4 and J usage is TRBJ2-2; the D gene could be TRBD1 or TRBD2 (6 bases each). CDR3 sequence: CASSGGTKNTGELFF. The CDR3 DNA reads as TGTGCCAGCAGTGGCGGGACAAAGAACACCGGGGAGCTGTTTTTT.